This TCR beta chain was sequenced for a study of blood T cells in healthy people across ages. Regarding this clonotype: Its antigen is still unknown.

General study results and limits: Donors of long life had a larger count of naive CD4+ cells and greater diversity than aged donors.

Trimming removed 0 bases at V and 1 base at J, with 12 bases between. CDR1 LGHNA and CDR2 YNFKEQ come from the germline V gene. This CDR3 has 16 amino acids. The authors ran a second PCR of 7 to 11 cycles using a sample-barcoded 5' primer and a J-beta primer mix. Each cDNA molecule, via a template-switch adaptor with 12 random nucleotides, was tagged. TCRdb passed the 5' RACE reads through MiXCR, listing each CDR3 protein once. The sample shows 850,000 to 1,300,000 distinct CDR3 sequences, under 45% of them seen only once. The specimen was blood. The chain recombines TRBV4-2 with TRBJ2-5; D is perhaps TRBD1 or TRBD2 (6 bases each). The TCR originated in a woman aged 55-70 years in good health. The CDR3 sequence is CASSQEEGGLQETQYF. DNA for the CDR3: TGTGCCAGCAGCCAAGAGGAGGGGGGACTCCAAGAGACCCAGTACTTC.